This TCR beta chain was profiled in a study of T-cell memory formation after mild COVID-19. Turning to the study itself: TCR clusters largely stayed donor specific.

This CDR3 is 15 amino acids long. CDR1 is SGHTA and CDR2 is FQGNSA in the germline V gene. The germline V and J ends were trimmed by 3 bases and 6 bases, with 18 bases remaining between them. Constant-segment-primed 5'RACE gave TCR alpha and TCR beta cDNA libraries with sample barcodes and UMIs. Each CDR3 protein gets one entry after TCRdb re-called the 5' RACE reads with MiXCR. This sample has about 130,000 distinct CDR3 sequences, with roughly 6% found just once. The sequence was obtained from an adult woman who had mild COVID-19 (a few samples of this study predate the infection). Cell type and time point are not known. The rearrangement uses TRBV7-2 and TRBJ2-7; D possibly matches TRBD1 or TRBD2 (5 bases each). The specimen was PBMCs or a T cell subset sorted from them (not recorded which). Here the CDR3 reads CASSFSGTGSPEQYF. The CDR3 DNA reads TGTGCCAGCAGCTTTTCCGGGACCGGAAGTCCCGAGCAGTACTTC.